Below, 31 T cell receptor beta chains from the same sample are listed, as sequenced in a study of blood T cell repertoires in COVID-19. Assay used: immunoSEQ multiplex PCR; TCRdb lists only in-frame clones, some missing. The sample includes about 46,000 clones, 88% of them seen just once. Sequencing was done on a sample of peripheral blood. The source is a human donor with active COVID-19. The donor label of this sample is uncertain.

The chain links TRBV15 to TRBJ2-3; D remains unclear. Germline V gene data show CDR1 as LNHNV and CDR2 as YYDKDF (reference sequence). The CDR3 contains 12 residues. Trimming pared 0 bases from V and 6 bases from J, leaving 4 bases between. In DNA, the CDR3 is TGTGCCACCAGCAGAGACTTTGATACGCAGTATTTT. Its protein is CATSRDFDTQYF.

The chain links TRBV2 to TRBJ1-5, with D tentatively TRBD1 (5 bases). The V gene's germline CDR1 is SNHLY and CDR2 FYNNEI. The CDR3 covers 13 residues. Trimming removed 5 bases at V and 6 bases at J, with 11 bases between. The chain's CDR3 is CASSLTDLQPQHF. CDR3 DNA sequence: TGTGCCAGCAGTTTGACAGACCTTCAGCCCCAGCATTTT.

The chain links TRBV6-2 or TRBV6-3 to TRBJ2-3, with a tentative D call TRBD2 (5 bases). V lost 4 bases and J 9 bases, leaving 17 bases between the germline ends. This CDR3 has 14 residues. Per germline, CDR1 MNHEY and CDR2 SVGEGT. For the CDR3, the DNA is TGTGCCAGCAGTTTCGAGGGAACTACAAACACGCAGTATTTT. This encodes CASSFEGTTNTQYF.

This chain links TRBV27 with TRBJ1-1; D not resolved. CDR1 is MNHEY, CDR2 SMNVEV, per germline (reference sequence). The CDR3 covers 15 residues. V shed 5 bases and J shed 0 bases, with 13 bases lying between them. In DNA form, the CDR3 reads TGTGCCAGCAGTCCCCGCGCGGGAATGAACACTGAAGCTTTCTTT. The encoded protein is CASSPRAGMNTEAFF.

The chain couples TRBV9 to TRBJ2-7; 10 bases fit TRBD2. The germline CDR1 and CDR2 sequences are SGDLS and YYNGEE. This CDR3 has 16 amino acids. V lost 0 bases to trimming and J lost 5 bases; unmatched junction nucleotides: 8. In nucleotides, the CDR3 is TGTGCCAGCAGCGTAGCTCTCACTAGCGGGAAACACGAGCAGTACTTC. Amino acids: CASSVALTSGKHEQYF.

The rearrangement joins TRBV2 to TRBJ2-5, with D tentatively TRBD2 (7 bases). Trimming cost V 8 bases and J 5 bases, with 27 bases left between them. The length of the CDR3 is 17 residues. Per the germline V gene, CDR1 is SNHLY and CDR2 is FYNNEI. CDR3 in DNA: TGTGCCAGCCCAAAATGGTCTGGCGGGGGCGCCAGTGAGACCCAGTACTTC. Residues: CASPKWSGGGASETQYF.

The V and J genes are TRBV9 and TRBJ2-2; D remains ambiguous. CDR1 and CDR2 (germline): SGDLS, YYNGEE. Trimming removed 2 bases at V and 1 base at J, with 6 bases between. There are 14 residues in the CDR3. For the CDR3, the DNA is TGTGCCAGCAGCGTGGCAGTGAACACCGGGGAGCTGTTTTTT. Translating it yields CASSVAVNTGELFF.

This clone was seen only a few times. The rearrangement links TRBV3-1 (or the pseudogene TRBV3-2) to TRBJ2-7; D is ambiguous. V was clipped by 1 base and J by 5 bases, with 3 bases between them. Germline loops: CDR1 LGHDT, CDR2 YNNKEL (reference sequence). The CDR3 has 11 amino acids. The CDR3 reads CASSQVDEQYF. In DNA, the CDR3 is TGTGCCAGCAGCCAAGTAGACGAGCAGTACTTC.

The chain has TRBV6-5 and TRBJ1-2, with D maybe TRBD1 (5 bases). The ends were cut back, 2 bases at V and 7 bases at J, with 11 bases in the middle. In germline, CDR1 is MNHEY, CDR2 SVGAGI. The CDR3 runs to 13 residues. The CDR3 bases are TGTGCCAGCAGTTACAAACAGGCAGGTGGCTACACCTTC. As protein: CASSYKQAGGYTF.

V gene TRBV7-3 combines with J gene TRBJ2-2; no definite D call. In germline, CDR1 is SGHTA, CDR2 FQGTGA. The CDR3 length is 13 residues. V shed 5 bases and J shed 5 bases, with 9 bases lying between them. The CDR3 loop reads CASSQTATGELFF. In DNA form, the CDR3 reads TGTGCCAGCAGCCAAACAGCTACCGGGGAGCTGTTTTTT.

The chain is built from TRBV27 and TRBJ2-3, with 11 bases lining up with TRBD1. CDR3 length equals 18 residues. Trimming took 6 bases from V and 5 from J; bases not matched to a gene: 16. The germline CDR1 and CDR2 sequences are MNHEY and SMNVEV (reference sequence). CDR3 in DNA: TGTGCCAGCAGCCGACGGTCCGGGACAGGGGGTTTTGGAGATACGCAGTATTTT. It specifies CASSRRSGTGGFGDTQYF.

The chain links TRBV5-4 to TRBJ1-2, with D perhaps matching TRBD1 (5 bases). The CDR3 totals 15 residues. V was pared by 2 bases and J by 4 bases, with 15 bases between. Germline CDR1 and CDR2: SGHNT and YYREEE (reference sequence). The CDR3 nucleotides read TGTGCCAGCAGCTTTAGGACACAAAATACCTATGGCTACACCTTC. Protein product: CASSFRTQNTYGYTF.

The gene calls are TRBV4-2 and TRBJ2-1; possibly TRBD2 for D (6 bases). CDR3 length: 14 amino acids. CDR1 LGHNA and CDR2 YNFKEQ come from the germline V gene. Trimming stripped 0 bases from V and 6 bases from J, with 9 bases between. CDR3 nucleotide sequence: TGTGCCAGCAGCCAAGATAGGGACTTCAATGAGCAGTTCTTC. Translating gives CASSQDRDFNEQFF.

CDR3 sequence reads: CASRKTGTSGRRITGELFF. CDR3 sequence (DNA): TGTGCCAGCAGAAAGACCGGGACTAGCGGGAGGCGAATCACCGGGGAGCTGTTTTTT. The J gene is TRBJ2-2, the V gene TRBV11-2; 15 positions match TRBD2. After removal of 6 bases from V and 4 bases from J, the junction contained 12 bases not matched to a gene. CDR3 length: 19 amino acids. Per germline, CDR1 SGHAT and CDR2 FQNNGV.

The V gene is TRBV5-5, the J gene TRBJ2-1; D is ambiguous. The CDR3 contains 14 residues. Deletions cut 4 bases from V and 7 bases from J, with 15 bases between. Per germline, CDR1 SGHKS and CDR2 YYEKEE (reference sequence). Here the CDR3 DNA reads TGTGCCAGCAGCCTGGGTAGATCCGCTAATGAGCAGTTCTTC. Protein: CASSLGRSANEQFF.

V gene TRBV7-2 combines with J gene TRBJ1-2; D might be TRBD1 (5 bases). The length of the CDR3 is 17 residues. CDR1 SGHTA and CDR2 FQGNSA come from the germline V gene. V lost 5 bases and J lost 2, with 21 bases in between. CDR3 nucleotides: TGTGCCAGCAGCATACTCAGAGCACAGGAATCCAACTATGGCTACACCTTC. This encodes CASSILRAQESNYGYTF.

This clone was observed a few times. The chain combines TRBV4-1 with TRBJ2-7, with TRBD2 matching over 8 bases. The ends lost 8 bases at V and 4 bases at J; junction bases unmatched: 13. The CDR3 has 15 amino acids. Per the germline V gene, CDR1 is MGHRA and CDR2 is YSYEKL. The CDR3 here is CASGGGLLQGYEQYF. DNA for the CDR3: TGCGCCAGCGGCGGGGGGCTCCTCCAGGGATACGAGCAGTACTTC.

The V and J genes are TRBV24-1 and TRBJ2-2; D perhaps matches TRBD1 (6 bases). CDR1 is KGHDR and CDR2 is SFDVKD in the germline V gene. This CDR3 contains 15 residues. The V and J ends lost 3 bases and 4 bases respectively, with 11 bases between them. CDR3 in amino acids: CATSDITGPTGELFF. In DNA form, the CDR3 reads TGTGCCACCAGTGATATTACAGGGCCCACCGGGGAGCTGTTTTTT.

This chain connects TRBV5-6 to TRBJ2-7, with TRBD2 as a possible D gene (6 bases). The V and J ends lost 4 bases and 3 bases respectively, with 11 bases between them. Germline V gene lookup returns CDR1 SGHDT and CDR2 YYEEEE. This CDR3 comprises 13 residues. The CDR3 region has the DNA TGTGCCAGCAGCCGGGGACTTGACTACGAGCAGTACTTC. Residues: CASSRGLDYEQYF. Drawing the rest from reference TRBV5-6 and TRBJ2-7, the complete variable domain is DAGVTQSPTHLIKTRGQQVTLRCSPKSGHDTVSWYQQALGQGPQFIFQYYEEEERQRGNFPDRFSGHQFPNYSSELNVNALLLGDSALYLCASSRGLDYEQYFGPGTRLTVT.

The V call is TRBV4-1, the J call TRBJ2-5, with D possibly matching TRBD1 (6 bases). CDR3 length equals 13 residues. Trimming took 4 bases from V and 3 from J, leaving 9 bases between them. CDR1 and CDR2 (germline): MGHRA, YSYEKL. Here the CDR3 DNA reads TGCGCCAGCAGCCGCCCAGGGGAAGAGACCCAGTACTTC. Translation: CASSRPGEETQYF.

The chain carries TRBV18 and TRBJ2-3; 8 positions match TRBD2. The CDR3 consists of 19 residues. V trimming: 3 bases; J trimming: 2 bases; junction bases outside the gene matches: 16. Germline CDR1 is KGHSH and CDR2 is LQKENI. The CDR3 DNA sequence: TGTGCCAGCTCACCGCCTACCCAAGCGGGGGTAGATTCCACAGATACGCAGTATTTT. Protein product: CASSPPTQAGVDSTDTQYF.

The J gene is TRBJ2-1, the V gene TRBV10-3; 8 nucleotides align to TRBD2. V shed 7 bases and J 6 bases; nucleotides not matched to a gene: 11. CDR3 length: 15 amino acids. Germline CDR1 and CDR2: ENHRY and SYGVKD. The CDR3 DNA follows: TGTGCCATCAACGGGGGGGGCCGGGGAGGCAATGAGCAGTTCTTC. This sequence encodes CAINGGGRGGNEQFF.

The chain combines TRBV4-2 with TRBJ2-1, with 10 bases lining up with TRBD2. The germline CDR1 and CDR2 sequences are LGHNA and YNFKEQ. The CDR3 consists of 15 residues. V shed 4 bases and J 10 bases; nucleotides not matched to a gene: 10. CDR3 sequence reads: CASSLAGGSSGEQFF. The CDR3 DNA reads as TGTGCCAGCAGCCTAGCGGGGGGATCGAGCGGGGAGCAGTTCTTC.

The V gene is TRBV19, the J gene TRBJ2-5, with a possible D match to TRBD2 (5 bases). Germline lookup yields CDR1 LNHDA and CDR2 SQIVND (reference sequence). CDR3 size: 13 residues. V lost 4 bases and J lost 1, with 7 bases in between. The CDR3 sequence: CASSNGIQETQYF. In DNA, the CDR3 is TGTGCCAGTAGTAACGGGATCCAAGAGACCCAGTACTTC.

The chain combines TRBV7-2 with TRBJ2-1; TRBD2 is a possible D gene (5 bases). CDR3 length: 14 residues. Trimming cost V 5 bases and J 4 bases, with 12 bases left between them. Germline V gene lookup returns CDR1 SGHTA and CDR2 FQGNSA. The CDR3: CASSPGLNYNEQFF. In DNA, the CDR3 is TGTGCCAGCAGCCCCGGACTGAATTACAATGAGCAGTTCTTC.

The chain combines TRBV7-6 with TRBJ2-7; D is undetermined. Germline V gene data show CDR1 as SGHVS and CDR2 as FNYEAQ. V was trimmed by 0 bases and J by 2 bases, leaving 5 bases between them. This CDR3 has 13 residues. CDR3 nucleotides: TGTGCCAGCAGCTTAGCGGGCCCCTACGAGCAGTACTTC. Residues: CASSLAGPYEQYF.

In its sample, this clone was seen a few times. Other DNA sequences in the sample encode the same CDR3. The rearrangement joins TRBV5-4 to TRBJ2-1, with 7 positions matching TRBD2. This CDR3 is 14 amino acids long. The V segment lost 4 bases and the J segment 6 bases; nucleotides outside the gene matches: 7. Germline CDR1 reads SGHNT; CDR2 reads YYREEE (reference sequence). The CDR3 DNA reads as TGTGCCAGCAGCCTGTTGGGGAGGGCCAATGAGCAGTTCTTC. As protein: CASSLLGRANEQFF.

The genes are TRBV2 and TRBJ2-5, with D possibly matching TRBD2 (6 bases). V lost 2 bases, J lost 7 bases, and 11 bases lay in between. Germline CDR1 SNHLY, CDR2 FYNNEI. The length of the CDR3 is 13 residues. The CDR3 sequence: CASSELDGGTQYF. The CDR3 DNA is TGTGCCAGCAGTGAACTCGACGGGGGGACCCAGTACTTC.

The chain recombines TRBV30 with TRBJ1-1, with 10 bases matching TRBD1. Unmatched junction bases numbered 6, after V lost 2 bases and J lost 3 bases. The CDR3 contains 15 residues. CDR1 and CDR2 (germline): GTSNPN, SVGIG (reference sequence). For the CDR3, the DNA is TGTGCCTGGAGTCGGGGGACAGGGGCGGACACTGAAGCTTTCTTT. Amino acids: CAWSRGTGADTEAFF.

The chain recombines TRBV27 with TRBJ1-5; D is possibly TRBD1 (5 bases). The germline CDR1 and CDR2 sequences are MNHEY and SMNVEV (reference sequence). Deletions cut 2 bases from V and 12 bases from J, with 17 bases between. This CDR3 contains 14 residues. The CDR3 DNA follows: TGTGCCAGCAGTTTAACTACGACTAGCCAGGGCCAGCATTTT. It codes for CASSLTTTSQGQHF.

This chain uses TRBV7-2 with TRBJ2-3; the match to TRBD2 covers 14 bases. The length of the CDR3 is 19 residues. V trimming: 0 bases; J trimming: 1 base; junction bases outside the gene matches: 6. Germline CDR1 SGHTA, CDR2 FQGNSA. The CDR3 nucleotides read TGTGCCAGCAGCTTAGCCGAGACTAGCGGGAGGGTGGGCACAGATACGCAGTATTTT. Residues: CASSLAETSGRVGTDTQYF.